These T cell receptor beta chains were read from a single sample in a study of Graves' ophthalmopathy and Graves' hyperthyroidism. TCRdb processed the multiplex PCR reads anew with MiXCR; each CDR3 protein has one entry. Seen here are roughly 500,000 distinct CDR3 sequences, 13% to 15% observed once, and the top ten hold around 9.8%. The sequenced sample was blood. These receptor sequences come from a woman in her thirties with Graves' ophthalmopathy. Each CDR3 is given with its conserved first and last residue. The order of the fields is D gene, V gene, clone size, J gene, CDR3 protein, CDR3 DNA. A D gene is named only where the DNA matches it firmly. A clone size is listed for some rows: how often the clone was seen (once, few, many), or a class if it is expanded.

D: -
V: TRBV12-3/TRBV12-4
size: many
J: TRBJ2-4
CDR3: CANSLSVGLTAKNIQYF
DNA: TGTGCCAACAGTTTAAGTGTGGGACTGACAGCCAAAAACATTCAGTACTTC

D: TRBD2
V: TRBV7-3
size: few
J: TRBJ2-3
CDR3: CASSRTSGRLDTQYF
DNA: TGTGCCAGCAGCAGGACTAGCGGGCGCCTAGATACGCAGTATTTT

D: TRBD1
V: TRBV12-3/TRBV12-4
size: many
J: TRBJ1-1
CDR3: CASSLRRDSEAFF
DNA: TGTGCCAGCAGTTTAAGGAGGGACAGTGAAGCTTTCTTT

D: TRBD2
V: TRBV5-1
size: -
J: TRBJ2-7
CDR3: CASSRGVGVQYEQYF
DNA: TGCGCCAGCAGCCGGGGGGTAGGTGTTCAATACGAGCAGTACTTC

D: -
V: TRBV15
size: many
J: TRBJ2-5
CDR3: CATSRAGTQYF
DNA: TGTGCCACCAGCAGAGCAGGGACCCAGTACTTC

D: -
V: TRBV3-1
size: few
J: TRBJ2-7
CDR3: CASSRTGVYEQYF
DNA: TGTGCCAGCAGCCGGACGGGTGTCTACGAGCAGTACTTC

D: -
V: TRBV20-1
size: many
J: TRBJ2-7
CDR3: CSVRTAYEQYF
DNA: TGCAGTGTTCGGACAGCCTACGAGCAGTACTTC

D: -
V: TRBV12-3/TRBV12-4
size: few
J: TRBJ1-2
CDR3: CASSLDGVPPYTF
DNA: TGTGCCAGCAGTTTGGATGGAGTACCACCCTACACCTTC

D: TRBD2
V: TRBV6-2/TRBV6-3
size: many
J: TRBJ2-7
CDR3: CAGGDSTYEQYF
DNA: TGTGCCGGGGGGGACTCCACCTACGAGCAGTACTTC

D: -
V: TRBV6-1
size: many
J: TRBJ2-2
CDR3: CASSEIGGETGELFF
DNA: TGTGCCAGCAGTGAAATAGGGGGGGAGACCGGGGAGCTGTTTTTT

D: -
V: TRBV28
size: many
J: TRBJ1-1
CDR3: CASRYRDTEAFF
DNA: TGTGCCAGCAGATACAGGGACACTGAAGCTTTCTTT

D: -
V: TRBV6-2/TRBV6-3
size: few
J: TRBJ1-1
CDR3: CASREGRTEAFF
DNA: TGTGCCAGCAGGGAGGGGCGGACTGAAGCTTTCTTT

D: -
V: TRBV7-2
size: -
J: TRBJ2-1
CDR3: CASSLVSHEQFF
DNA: TGTGCCAGCAGCTTAGTGTCGCACGAGCAGTTCTTC

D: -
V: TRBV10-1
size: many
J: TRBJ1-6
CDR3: CASSRNPNSPLHF
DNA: TGCGCCAGCAGTCGAAACCCGAATTCACCCCTCCACTTT

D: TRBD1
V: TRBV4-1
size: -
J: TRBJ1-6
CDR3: CASSQIGTGRLNSPLHF
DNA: TGCGCCAGCAGCCAAATAGGGACAGGGCGACTGAATTCACCCCTCCACTTT

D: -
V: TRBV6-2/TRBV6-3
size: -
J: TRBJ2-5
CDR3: CASSRDLRETQYF
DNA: TGTGCCAGCAGTAGGGACCTTCGGGAGACCCAGTACTTC

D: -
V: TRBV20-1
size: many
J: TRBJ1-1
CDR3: CSASRGEAEAFF
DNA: TGCAGTGCTAGCCGAGGAGAAGCTGAAGCTTTCTTT

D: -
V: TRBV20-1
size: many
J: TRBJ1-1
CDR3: CSARIALEAFF
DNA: TGCAGTGCTAGGATCGCTCTCGAAGCTTTCTTT

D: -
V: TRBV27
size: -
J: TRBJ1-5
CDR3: CSSSFGDRNQPQHF
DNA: TGTTCCAGCAGTTTTGGAGACAGAAATCAGCCCCAGCATTTT

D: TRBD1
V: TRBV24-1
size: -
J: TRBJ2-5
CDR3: CATSDPGTGAGETQYF
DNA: TGTGCCACCAGTGACCCCGGGACAGGGGCCGGGGAGACCCAGTACTTC

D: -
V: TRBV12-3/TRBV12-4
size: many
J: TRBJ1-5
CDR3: CASSPWQDQPQHF
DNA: TGTGCCAGCAGCCCATGGCAGGATCAGCCCCAGCATTTT

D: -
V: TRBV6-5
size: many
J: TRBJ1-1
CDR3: CASSYTLSHRIEAFF
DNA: TGTGCCAGCAGTTACACCCTTTCACATAGAATTGAAGCTTTCTTT

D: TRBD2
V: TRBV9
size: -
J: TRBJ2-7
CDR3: CASSYTSGGIYEQYF
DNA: TGTGCCAGCAGTTATACTAGCGGGGGCATCTACGAGCAGTACTTC

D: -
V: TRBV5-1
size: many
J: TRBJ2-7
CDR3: CASSPRNGGYEQYF
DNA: TGCGCCAGCAGCCCCCGAAACGGGGGCTACGAGCAGTACTTC

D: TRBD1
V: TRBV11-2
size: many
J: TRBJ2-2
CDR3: CASSSGQGMLGELFF
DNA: TGTGCCAGCAGCTCGGGACAGGGAATGCTCGGGGAGCTGTTTTTT

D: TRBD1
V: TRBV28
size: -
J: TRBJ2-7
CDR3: CASTLTGGRAYEQYF
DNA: TGTGCCAGCACCTTGACAGGGGGCAGGGCATACGAGCAGTACTTC

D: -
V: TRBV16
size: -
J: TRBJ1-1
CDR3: CASSQYRGSAFF
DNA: TGTGCCAGCAGCCAATATCGGGGGTCGGCTTTCTTT

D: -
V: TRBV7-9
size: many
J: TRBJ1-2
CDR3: CASSLIEPNYGYTF
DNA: TGTGCCAGCAGCTTAATCGAACCTAACTATGGCTACACCTTC

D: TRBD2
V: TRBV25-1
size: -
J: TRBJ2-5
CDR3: CASSPPTERGTQYF
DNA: TGTGCCAGCAGTCCTCCGACGGAGCGGGGGACCCAGTACTTC

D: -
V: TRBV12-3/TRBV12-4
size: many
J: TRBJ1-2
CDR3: CASSLDLGHLGGYTF
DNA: TGTGCCAGCAGTTTAGATCTCGGGCACTTGGGAGGCTACACCTTC

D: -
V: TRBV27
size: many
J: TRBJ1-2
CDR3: CASSPAETGYTF
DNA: TGTGCCAGCAGTCCAGCAGAAACGGGCTACACCTTC

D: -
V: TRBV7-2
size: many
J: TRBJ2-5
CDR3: CASSWSGGGIVKTQYF
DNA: TGTGCCAGCAGCTGGTCTGGTGGGGGAATCGTAAAGACCCAGTACTTC

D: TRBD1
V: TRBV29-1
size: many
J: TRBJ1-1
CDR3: CSVEQGVRSFF
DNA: TGCAGCGTGGAACAGGGGGTCAGGTCTTTCTTT

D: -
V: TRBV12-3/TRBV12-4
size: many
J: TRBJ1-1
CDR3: CASSPQGWGGTEAFF
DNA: TGTGCCAGCAGCCCTCAGGGTTGGGGCGGCACTGAAGCTTTCTTT

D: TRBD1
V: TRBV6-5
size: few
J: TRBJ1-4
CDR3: CASSYEGAREKLFF
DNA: TGTGCCAGCAGTTACGAGGGGGCGCGGGAAAAACTGTTTTTT

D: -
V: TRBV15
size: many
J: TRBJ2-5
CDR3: CATSRASGTQETQYF
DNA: TGTGCCACCAGCAGAGCTTCGGGGACACAAGAGACCCAGTACTTC

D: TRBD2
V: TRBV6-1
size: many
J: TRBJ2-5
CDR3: CASTAGGGAGTQYF
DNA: TGTGCCAGCACCGCAGGCGGGGGGGCAGGGACCCAGTACTTC

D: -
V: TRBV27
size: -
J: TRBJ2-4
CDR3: CASSLFAGGIGGNIQYF
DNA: TGTGCCAGCAGTTTATTTGCAGGAGGGATTGGGGGAAACATTCAGTACTTC

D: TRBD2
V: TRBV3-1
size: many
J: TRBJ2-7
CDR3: CASSLQRGTSEQYF
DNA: TGTGCCAGCAGCCTCCAGCGGGGGACCTCCGAGCAGTACTTC

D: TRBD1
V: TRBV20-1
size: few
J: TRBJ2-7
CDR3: CSGTGDTYEQYF
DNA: TGCAGTGGGACAGGGGACACCTACGAGCAGTACTTC

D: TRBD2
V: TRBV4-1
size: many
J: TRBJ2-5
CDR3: CASSQEVAGGRTQYF
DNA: TGCGCCAGCAGCCAAGAGGTAGCGGGGGGGCGGACCCAGTACTTC

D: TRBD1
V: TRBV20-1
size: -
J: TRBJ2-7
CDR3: CSASAIMAGGSYEQYF
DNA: TGCAGTGCTAGCGCCATAATGGCAGGGGGCTCCTACGAGCAGTACTTC

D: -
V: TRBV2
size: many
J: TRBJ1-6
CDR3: CASSGEGGGSPLHF
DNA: TGTGCCAGCAGTGGGGAAGGGGGAGGATCACCCCTCCACTTT

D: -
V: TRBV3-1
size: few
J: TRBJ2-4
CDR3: CASSQDLYIQYF
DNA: TGTGCCAGCAGCCAAGATCTTTACATTCAGTACTTC

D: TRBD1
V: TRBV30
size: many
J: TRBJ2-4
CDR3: CAWSVQGESIQYF
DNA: TGTGCCTGGAGTGTACAGGGGGAGAGCATTCAGTACTTC

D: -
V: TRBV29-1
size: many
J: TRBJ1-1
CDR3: CSVDAQGLNTEAFF
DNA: TGCAGCGTGGACGCACAGGGCCTGAACACTGAAGCTTTCTTT

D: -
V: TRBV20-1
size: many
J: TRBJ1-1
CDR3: CSASQGAQNTEAFF
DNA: TGCAGTGCTAGTCAAGGGGCGCAAAACACTGAAGCTTTCTTT

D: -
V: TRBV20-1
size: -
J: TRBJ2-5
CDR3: CSPRGQETQYF
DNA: TGCAGTCCCCGCGGGCAAGAGACCCAGTACTTC

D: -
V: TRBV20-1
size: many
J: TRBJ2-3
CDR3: CSSGGAGDTQYF
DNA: TGCAGTTCCGGGGGAGCAGGAGATACGCAGTATTTT

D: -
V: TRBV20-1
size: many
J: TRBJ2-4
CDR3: CSAGGRGVQYF
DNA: TGCAGTGCTGGCGGCAGGGGCGTTCAGTACTTC

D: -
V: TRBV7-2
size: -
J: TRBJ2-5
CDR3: CASSLSVAEGIETQYF
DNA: TGTGCCAGCAGCTTAAGCGTCGCGGAAGGGATCGAGACCCAGTACTTC

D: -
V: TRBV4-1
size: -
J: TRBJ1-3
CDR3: CASSSIVSNGNTIYF
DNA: TGCGCCAGCAGCAGTATAGTCTCTAACGGAAACACCATATATTTT

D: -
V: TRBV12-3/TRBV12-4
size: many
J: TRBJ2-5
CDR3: CASRPREQETQYF
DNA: TGTGCCAGCAGACCTCGGGAGCAAGAGACCCAGTACTTC

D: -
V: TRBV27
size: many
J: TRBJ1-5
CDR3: CASSLSGQYNQPQHF
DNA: TGTGCCAGCAGTTTATCCGGACAGTACAATCAGCCCCAGCATTTT

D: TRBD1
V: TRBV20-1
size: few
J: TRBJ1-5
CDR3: CSARVTGEFSQPQHF
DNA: TGCAGTGCTAGAGTCACAGGGGAATTCTCTCAGCCCCAGCATTTT

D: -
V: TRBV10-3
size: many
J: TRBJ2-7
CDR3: CAISETRGEQYF
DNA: TGTGCCATCAGTGAGACCCGTGGCGAGCAGTACTTC

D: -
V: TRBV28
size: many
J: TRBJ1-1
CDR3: CASSARTGRIDTEAFF
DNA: TGTGCCAGCAGTGCTCGGACGGGCCGGATAGACACTGAAGCTTTCTTT

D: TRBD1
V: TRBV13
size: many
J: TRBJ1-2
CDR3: CASSRGTDRRYTF
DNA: TGTGCCAGCAGCAGAGGGACAGACCGCCGCTACACCTTC